These 6 T cell receptor beta chains were all obtained from the same sample, sequenced in a study of early T cells in non-severe SARS-CoV-2 infection. One entry per CDR3 protein, called by TCRdb with MiXCR from the 5' RACE reads. The table lists about 79,000 distinct CDR3 sequences, around 10% of them singletons. Sequencing was carried out using whole blood. Receptor source: an adult who was a healthcare worker with PCR-confirmed SARS-CoV-2 infection or an uninfected control (not recorded which).

The chain recombines TRBV4-2 with TRBJ1-2; unclear D gene. Germline V lookup: CDR1 LGHNA, CDR2 YNFKEQ. V was pared by 0 bases and J by 4 bases, with 6 bases between. CDR3 size: 13 residues. This CDR3 reads CASSQETAYGYTF. The CDR3, as DNA: TGTGCCAGCAGCCAAGAGACCGCCTATGGCTACACCTTC.

The J gene is TRBJ1-5, the V gene TRBV27; 7 bases line up with TRBD1. The germline gives CDR1 MNHEY, CDR2 SMNVEV (reference sequence). With 0 bases clipped from V and 4 bases from J, the junction kept 6 bases outside the gene matches. The CDR3 consists of 16 residues. Here the CDR3 reads CASSLSVGGRNQPQHF. Here the CDR3 DNA reads TGTGCCAGCAGTTTATCAGTAGGGGGCAGGAATCAGCCCCAGCATTTT.

Many counts were recorded for this clonotype. V is TRBV19 and J is TRBJ1-2, with a tentative D call TRBD1 (5 bases). Trimming took off 7 bases at V and 2 bases at J, with 20 bases between the two ends. The germline V gene encodes CDR1 LNHDA and CDR2 SQIVND (reference sequence). CDR3 size: 16 residues. The CDR3 loop reads CASTPLGSDTNYGYTF. In DNA, the CDR3 is TGTGCCAGTACCCCCCTAGGATCGGACACCAACTATGGCTACACCTTC.

In this sample, this clonotype turned up many times. This chain uses TRBV24-1 with TRBJ2-1; D not resolved. Trimming shortened V by 5 bases and J by 4 bases, and 14 bases separated the two germline ends. CDR3 size: 15 residues. The germline V gene encodes CDR1 KGHDR and CDR2 SFDVKD. The CDR3 bases are TGTGCCACCAGTGGGGTAGCTGGTGGGTACAATGAGCAGTTCTTC. It translates to CATSGVAGGYNEQFF.

This clonotype was counted between two and nine times. This chain links TRBV6-5 with TRBJ2-4; the D call may be TRBD1 or TRBD2 (5 bases each). Trimming removed 8 bases from V and 7 bases from J, with 15 bases in between. The V gene's germline CDR1 is MNHEY and CDR2 SVGAGI. The CDR3 is 13 residues long. CDR3 protein: CASGSKGMNIQYF. CDR3 nucleotide sequence: TGTGCCAGCGGGAGTAAGGGGATGAACATTCAGTACTTC.

This clonotype was recorded a few times. The rearrangement joins TRBV6-5 to TRBJ2-6; possibly TRBD2 for D (6 bases). CDR1 and CDR2 from the germline V gene are MNHEY and SVGAGI. The CDR3 has 16 amino acids. V was trimmed by 6 bases and J by 2 bases, leaving 14 bases between them. CDR3 sequence reads: CASSRDGGPGANVLTF. The CDR3 DNA reads as TGTGCCAGCAGCCGCGACGGGGGACCTGGGGCCAACGTCCTGACTTTC.